These 21 T cell receptor beta chains share one sample of origin, sequenced in a study of T cells in Graves' hyperthyroidism and ophthalmopathy. Amplification yielded TCR beta CDR3 regions, with RNA transcripts as the source. The TCR CDR3 first-round RT-PCR relied on the HTBI primer set. A single record per CDR3 protein comes from TCRdb applying MiXCR to the multiplex PCR reads. The sample lists around 570,000 distinct CDR3 sequences; about 20% were seen once. Sequencing used blood. These receptors were collected from a man in his forties or fifties with Graves' ophthalmopathy.

Ten or more counts support this clonotype. This rearrangement joins TRBV30 to TRBJ1-1; a weak D match, TRBD1 (6 bases). The ends were cut back, 3 bases at V and 3 bases at J, with 17 bases in the middle. The CDR3 sequence is 15 residues long. CDR1 and CDR2 (germline): GTSNPN, SVGIG (reference sequence). CDR3 coding DNA: TGTGCCTGGAGGCTTAAAGGGGGTAGGGACACTGAAGCTTTCTTT. It is translated as CAWRLKGGRDTEAFF.

This clonotype has at least ten counts. This chain uses TRBV5-1 with TRBJ2-1, with a possible D match to TRBD1 (5 bases). Germline values: CDR1 SGHRS, CDR2 YFSETQ. Trimming removed 0 bases at V and 4 bases at J, with 11 bases between. This CDR3 contains 15 residues. CDR3 sequence: CASSLAENRYNEQFF. The DNA of the CDR3 is TGCGCCAGCAGCTTGGCCGAGAACAGGTACAATGAGCAGTTCTTC.

This clonotype has just a few counts. The chain combines TRBV11-2 with TRBJ1-1; no reliable D call. Between the trimmed V and J ends, which lost 8 bases and 4 bases, there was a span of 23 bases. This CDR3 has 16 residues. Germline V gene data show CDR1 as SGHAT and CDR2 as FQNNGV. The chain's CDR3 is CASQINAWYGGTEAFF. CDR3 nucleotide sequence: TGTGCCAGCCAGATCAATGCTTGGTACGGCGGCACTGAAGCTTTCTTT.

The chain combines TRBV6-1 with TRBJ1-3; D gene unclear. V was trimmed by 9 bases and J by 0 bases, leaving 9 bases between them. The CDR3 sequence is 13 residues long. Germline-derived CDR1 and CDR2 are MNHNS and SASEGT. The CDR3 sequence: CASSKSSGNTIYF. CDR3 nucleotide sequence: TGTGCCAGTTCTAAGAGCTCTGGAAACACCATATATTTT.

This clonotype was picked up a small number of times. This sequence joins TRBV7-8 and TRBJ1-6, with 10 bases that match TRBD1. V trimming: 1 base; J trimming: 10 bases; junction bases outside the gene matches: 7. Germline CDR1 and CDR2: SGHVS and FQNEAQ. This CDR3 comprises 16 residues. CDR3 residues: CASSLVTTGGKSPLHF. The CDR3 DNA sequence: TGTGCCAGCAGCTTAGTCACGACAGGGGGCAAGTCACCCCTCCACTTT.

The V gene is TRBV6-5, the J gene TRBJ2-7; 9 nucleotides line up with TRBD1. The CDR3 runs 14 residues. V lost 2 bases, J lost 4 bases, and 3 bases stayed unmatched. CDR1 is MNHEY, CDR2 SVGAGI, per germline. The CDR3 DNA reads as TGTGCCAGCAGTTACGACAGGGGGAGTTACGAGCAGTACTTC. This gives the protein CASSYDRGSYEQYF.

The sample holds a few counts of this clonotype. The chain uses TRBV4-2 and TRBJ2-7; D could derive from TRBD1 or TRBD2 (8 bases each). CDR1 is LGHNA and CDR2 is YNFKEQ in the germline V gene. Deletions cut 0 bases from V and 1 base from J, with 19 bases between. The CDR3 spans 18 residues. CDR3: CASSQDQGAGGVSYEQYF. The CDR3 bases are TGTGCCAGCAGCCAAGATCAGGGGGCGGGGGGAGTGTCCTACGAGCAGTACTTC.

This clonotype has more than one count but fewer than ten. The rearrangement uses TRBV20-1 and TRBJ2-5; D perhaps matches TRBD1 (7 bases). The length of the CDR3 is 13 residues. The ends were cut back, 6 bases at V and 5 bases at J, with 16 bases in the middle. CDR1 DFQATT and CDR2 SNEGSKA come from the germline V gene (reference sequence). The CDR3 nucleotides read TGCAGTGCCAAGGAGGGGGCCGGGGAGACCCAGTACTTC. It translates to CSAKEGAGETQYF.

There are many counts of this clonotype. The rearrangement links TRBV28 to TRBJ2-7; TRBD2 matches 9 bases. The trim removed 5 bases at V and 6 bases at J, leaving 8 bases unmatched. The CDR3 totals 14 residues. The germline CDR1 and CDR2 sequences are MDHEN and SYDVKM. CDR3 amino acids: CASSLLAGVGEQYF. CDR3 DNA: TGTGCCAGCAGTCTCTTAGCGGGAGTCGGCGAGCAGTACTTC.

The chain recombines TRBV25-1 with TRBJ2-2; 8 nucleotides match TRBD1. The CDR3 extends over 16 amino acids. After removal of 6 bases from V and 4 bases from J, the junction contained 10 bases not matched to a gene. Germline CDR1 reads MGHDK; CDR2 reads SYGVNS. CDR3 region: CASRGQGARGTGELFF. CDR3 coding DNA: TGTGCCAGCAGAGGCCAGGGGGCGCGAGGCACCGGGGAGCTGTTTTTT.

The chain employs TRBV7-9 and TRBJ2-1, with 16 bases aligning to TRBD2. CDR1 is SEHNR, CDR2 FQNEAQ, per germline (reference sequence). This CDR3 has 17 amino acids. V dropped 1 base and J dropped 7; count of bases not matched to a gene: 4. In nucleotides, the CDR3 is TGTGCCAGCAGCTTAGGGACGGGACTAGCGGGAGGGAATGAGCAGTTCTTC. This translates into CASSLGTGLAGGNEQFF.

This chain joins TRBV5-6 and TRBJ1-5, with D perhaps TRBD1 (6 bases). CDR3 length: 14 amino acids. Trimming stripped 0 bases from V and 5 bases from J, with 9 bases between. Germline V CDR1 and CDR2: SGHDT, YYEEEE. The CDR3 bases are TGTGCCAGCAGCTTGGGCGCAGGGGATCAGCCCCAGCATTTT. This encodes CASSLGAGDQPQHF.

This clonotype was seen a handful of times. The V gene is TRBV14, the J gene TRBJ2-1; perhaps TRBD1 as D (6 bases). Germline CDR1 SGHDN, CDR2 FVKESK. V lost 4 bases to trimming and J lost 4 bases, with 17 bases between them. This CDR3 has 16 residues. DNA for the CDR3: TGTGCCAGCAGCCGCATCGTGGGGACACATTACAATGAGCAGTTCTTC. The encoded protein is CASSRIVGTHYNEQFF. Combining the CDR3 with reference TRBV14 and TRBJ2-1 gives the whole variable domain EAGVTQFPSHSVIEKGQTVTLRCDPISGHDNLYWYRRVMGKEIKFLLHFVKESKQDESGMPNNRFLAERTGGTYSTLKVQPAELEDSGVYFCASSRIVGTHYNEQFFGPGTRLTVL.

V usage is TRBV27 and J usage is TRBJ2-7; the D gene could be TRBD1 or TRBD2 (5 bases each). Trimming shortened V by 4 bases and J by 7 bases, and 17 bases separated the two germline ends. The CDR3 is 14 residues long. CDR1 is MNHEY, CDR2 SMNVEV, per germline (reference sequence). The CDR3 coding sequence is TGTGCCAGCAGTTCAAACACGCAGGGAGAGGAGCAGTACTTC. This encodes CASSSNTQGEEQYF.

The chain carries TRBV7-6 and TRBJ2-7, with 8 bases identical to TRBD1. The CDR3 sequence is 16 residues long. J lost 2 bases, V lost 0 bases, and 6 bases had no gene match. The V gene's germline CDR1 is SGHVS and CDR2 FNYEAQ. CDR3 sequence: CASSLAAQGATYEQYF. CDR3 sequence (DNA): TGTGCCAGCAGCTTAGCGGCTCAGGGGGCGACCTACGAGCAGTACTTC.

This clonotype was seen ten or more times. The V call is TRBV6-1, the J call TRBJ2-7; 10 nucleotides match TRBD2. The V gene end was trimmed by 11 bases and the J gene end by 2 bases; junction bases not matched to a gene: 12. CDR1 MNHNS and CDR2 SASEGT come from the germline V gene. This CDR3 comprises 15 residues. The CDR3 DNA reads TGTGCCCTCGACCAGCGGGAGGGCCCCGCCTACGAGCAGTACTTC. It specifies CALDQREGPAYEQYF.

This clonotype was observed a few times. This sequence joins TRBV25-1 and TRBJ1-2; D not certain. With 2 bases removed from V and 2 bases from J, the gap between germline ends came to 9 bases. From germline, CDR1 is MGHDK and CDR2 SYGVNS. The CDR3 covers 14 residues. In nucleotides, the CDR3 is TGTGCCAGCAGTGAAAGCGGGCAAAACTATGGCTACACCTTC. This codes for CASSESGQNYGYTF.

The rearrangement links TRBV9 to TRBJ2-7; D assignment may be TRBD1 or TRBD2 (5 bases each). The V end was cut by 3 bases, the J end by 8 bases, with 15 bases between. There are 13 residues in the CDR3. The germline CDR1 and CDR2 sequences are SGDLS and YYNGEE. The CDR3: CASSERDETKQYF. The CDR3 DNA is TGTGCCAGCAGCGAACGGGACGAAACCAAGCAGTACTTC. Combining the CDR3 with reference TRBV9 and TRBJ2-7 gives the whole variable domain DSGVTQTPKHLITATGQRVTLRCSPRSGDLSVYWYQQSLDQGLQFLIQYYNGEERAKGNILERFSAQQFPDLHSELNLSSLELGDSALYFCASSERDETKQYFGPGTRLTVT.

The V gene is TRBV12-3 or TRBV12-4, the J gene TRBJ2-1, with 7 bases lining up with TRBD2. Losses at the gene ends were 4 bases for V and 10 bases for J; bases not matched to a gene: 16. The CDR3 spans 16 residues. CDR3 in amino acids: CASSSGRDWPMGEQFF. Written as DNA, the CDR3 is TGTGCCAGCAGTTCGGGGAGGGACTGGCCTATGGGGGAGCAGTTCTTC.

This clonotype was seen more than once but under ten times. The chain has TRBV12-3 or TRBV12-4 and TRBJ1-1; D call uncertain. V was cut by 5 bases and J by 0 bases, with 10 bases left in between. The CDR3 extends over 14 amino acids. CDR3 region: CASSPFILNTEAFF. DNA of the CDR3: TGTGCCAGCAGTCCCTTTATCTTGAACACTGAAGCTTTCTTT.

This clonotype was counted between two and nine times. The chain combines TRBV18 with TRBJ2-1; D might be TRBD2 (6 bases). The V gene's germline CDR1 is KGHSH and CDR2 LQKENI. The CDR3 spans 16 residues. The V end lost 3 bases, the J end lost 5 bases, and 17 bases lay between the germline ends. Here the CDR3 reads CASSPPLARGDNEQFF. The DNA of the CDR3 is TGTGCCAGCTCACCTCCACTAGCAAGAGGGGACAATGAGCAGTTCTTC.